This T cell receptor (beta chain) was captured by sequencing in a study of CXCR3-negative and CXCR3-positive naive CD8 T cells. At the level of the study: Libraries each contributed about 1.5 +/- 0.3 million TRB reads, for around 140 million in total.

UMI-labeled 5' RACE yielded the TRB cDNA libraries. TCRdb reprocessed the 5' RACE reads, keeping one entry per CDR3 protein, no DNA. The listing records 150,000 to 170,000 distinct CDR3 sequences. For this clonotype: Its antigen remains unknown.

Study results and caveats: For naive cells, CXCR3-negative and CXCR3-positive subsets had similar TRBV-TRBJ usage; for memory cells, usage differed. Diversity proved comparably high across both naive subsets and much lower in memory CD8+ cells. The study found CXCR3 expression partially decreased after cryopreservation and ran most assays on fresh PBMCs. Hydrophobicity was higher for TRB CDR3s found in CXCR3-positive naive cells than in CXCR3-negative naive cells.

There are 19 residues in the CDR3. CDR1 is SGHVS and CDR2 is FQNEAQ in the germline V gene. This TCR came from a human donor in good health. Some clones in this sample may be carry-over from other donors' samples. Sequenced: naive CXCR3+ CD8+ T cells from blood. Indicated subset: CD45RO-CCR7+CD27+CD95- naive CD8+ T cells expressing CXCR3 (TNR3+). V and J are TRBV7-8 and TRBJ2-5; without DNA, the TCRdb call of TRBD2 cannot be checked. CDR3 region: CASSLGHALSGRAVVTQYF.